This passage covers 8 T cell receptor beta chains from one sample sequenced in a study of T cell responses to AZD1222 COVID-19 vaccine. Measured with immunoSEQ multiplex PCR; TCRdb has only the in-frame clones, and not every one. This sample's clone table lists about 140,000 clones. Sequenced: peripheral blood. The receptors stem from an adult in good health.

The chain carries TRBV3-1 (or the pseudogene TRBV3-2) and TRBJ1-4; TRBD1 matches 7 bases. The CDR3 runs to 15 residues. V shed 4 bases and J 4 bases; nucleotides not matched to a gene: 6. Germline V CDR1 and CDR2: LGHDT, YNNKEL (reference sequence). The CDR3 region is CASSPTGALNEKLFF. DNA for the CDR3: TGTGCCAGCAGCCCTACAGGGGCCCTTAATGAAAAACTGTTTTTT.

This chain joins TRBV6-5 and TRBJ1-2; D is possibly TRBD1 (6 bases). The CDR3 sequence is 15 residues long. The V end was cut by 6 bases, the J end by 6 bases, with 20 bases between. Germline CDR1 MNHEY, CDR2 SVGAGI. CDR3 residues: CASRSRRGTGNGYTF. The CDR3 nucleotides read TGTGCCAGCAGGTCCCGAAGGGGGACGGGGAATGGCTACACCTTC.

V usage is TRBV13 and J usage is TRBJ2-1, with TRBD1 matching over 11 bases. In germline, CDR1 is PRHDT, CDR2 FYEKMQ (reference sequence). The CDR3 is 16 amino acids. V shed 5 bases, J shed 11 bases, and the junction held 14 bases outside the gene matches. The CDR3 loop reads CASSLAPGTGGGKQFF. CDR3 sequence (DNA): TGTGCCAGCAGCCTAGCCCCCGGGACAGGGGGAGGGAAGCAGTTCTTC.

The chain links TRBV7-2 to TRBJ2-7; D not resolved. The CDR3 has 12 amino acids. Germline V gives CDR1 SGHTA, CDR2 FQGNSA. Trimming took off 2 bases at V and 2 bases at J, with 4 bases between the two ends. CDR3 amino acids: CASSLNPYEQYF. The CDR3 DNA sequence: TGTGCCAGCAGCTTAAACCCCTACGAGCAGTACTTC. The entire variable domain, with the rest obtained from reference TRBV7-2 and TRBJ2-7, is as follows: GAGVSQSPSNKVTEKGKDVELRCDPISGHTALYWYRQSLGQGLEFLIYFQGNSAPDKSGLPSDRFSAERTGGSVSTLTIQRTQQEDSAVYLCASSLNPYEQYFGPGTRLTVT.

J is TRBJ1-1 and V is TRBV5-1; tentatively, D is TRBD1 (5 bases). V lost 0 bases and J lost 7, with 10 bases in between. This CDR3 is built from 13 residues. Germline CDR1 SGHRS, CDR2 YFSETQ. CDR3 amino acids: CASSLGGDREAFF. The CDR3 DNA follows: TGCGCCAGCAGCTTGGGAGGGGACCGTGAAGCTTTCTTT. Based on the CDR3 plus reference TRBV5-1 and TRBJ1-1, the full variable domain is KAGVTQTPRYLIKTRGQQVTLSCSPISGHRSVSWYQQTPGQGLQFLFEYFSETQRNKGNFPGRFSGRQFSNSRSEMNVSTLELGDSALYLCASSLGGDREAFFGQGTRLTVV.

V usage is TRBV9 and J usage is TRBJ1-1; weak D call: TRBD1 (6 bases). Trimming removed 3 bases from V and 1 base from J, with 16 bases in between. Germline V gives CDR1 SGDLS, CDR2 YYNGEE. The CDR3 extends over 16 amino acids. The CDR3 region has the DNA TGTGCCAGCAGCGGACGTATGGGGGGCGCGAACACTGAAGCTTTCTTT. Translated, it gives CASSGRMGGANTEAFF.

This chain links TRBV5-1 with TRBJ1-6, with D possibly matching TRBD1 (6 bases). V gave up 3 bases and J gave up 7 bases, with 11 bases separating them. Per germline, CDR1 SGHRS and CDR2 YFSETQ. The CDR3 sequence is 14 residues long. The CDR3 DNA follows: TGCGCCAGCAGCTCCGACAGGAGAAATTCACCCCTCCACTTT. Its protein is CASSSDRRNSPLHF.

V is TRBV6-2 or TRBV6-3 and J is TRBJ1-2; D uncertain. Trimming pared 3 bases from V and 0 bases from J, leaving 5 bases between. Looked up from germline, CDR1 is MNHEY and CDR2 is SVGEGT. This CDR3 is 13 amino acids long. The CDR3 loop reads CASSYWANYGYTF. Here the CDR3 DNA reads TGTGCCAGCAGTTATTGGGCTAACTATGGCTACACCTTC.